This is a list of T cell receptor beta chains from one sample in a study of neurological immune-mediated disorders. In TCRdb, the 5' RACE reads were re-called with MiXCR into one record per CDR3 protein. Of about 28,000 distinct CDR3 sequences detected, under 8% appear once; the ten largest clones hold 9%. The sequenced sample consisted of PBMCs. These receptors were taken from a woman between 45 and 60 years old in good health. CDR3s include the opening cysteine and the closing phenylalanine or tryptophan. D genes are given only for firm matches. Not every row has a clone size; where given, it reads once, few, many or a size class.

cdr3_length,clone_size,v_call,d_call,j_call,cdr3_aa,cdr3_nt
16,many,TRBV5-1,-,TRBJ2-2,CASRVLGQANTGELFF,TGCGCCAGCAGGGTTCTAGGACAAGCGAACACCGGGGAGCTGTTTTTT
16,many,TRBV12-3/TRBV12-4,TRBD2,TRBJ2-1,CASSLWGLAGVTEQFF,TGTGCCAGCAGTTTATGGGGACTAGCGGGAGTCACTGAGCAGTTCTTC
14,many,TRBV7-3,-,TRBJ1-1,CASSLGGLGTEAFF,TGTGCCAGCAGCTTAGGAGGGCTTGGCACTGAAGCTTTCTTT
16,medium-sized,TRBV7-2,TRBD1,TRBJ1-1,CASSSHSQGAQAEAFF,TGTGCCAGCAGCTCACATTCACAGGGGGCGCAGGCTGAAGCTTTCTTT
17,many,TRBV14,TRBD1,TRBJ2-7,CASSQTYTQGASYEQYF,TGTGCCAGCAGCCAAACCTATACTCAGGGGGCCTCCTACGAGCAGTACTTC
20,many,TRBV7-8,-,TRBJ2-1,CASSLRPRSVPPAPYNEQFF,TGTGCCAGCAGCCTTCGGCCTAGATCGGTTCCCCCAGCACCATACAATGAGCAGTTCTTC
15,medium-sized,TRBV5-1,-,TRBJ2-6,CASFPGGAGANVLTF,TGCGCCAGCTTTCCTGGGGGTGCTGGGGCCAACGTCCTGACTTTC
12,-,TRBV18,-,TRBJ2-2,CANSPRRGELFF,TGTGCCAACTCACCTAGAAGAGGGGAGCTGTTTTTT
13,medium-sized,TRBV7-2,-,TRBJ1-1,CASSSQLYTEAFF,TGTGCCAGCAGCTCACAGCTTTACACTGAAGCTTTCTTT
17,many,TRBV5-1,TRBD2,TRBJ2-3,CASSQGVTSGGTDTQYF,TGCGCCAGCAGCCAAGGGGTCACTAGCGGGGGCACAGATACGCAGTATTTT
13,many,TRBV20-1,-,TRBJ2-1,CSAWVGVYNEQFF,TGCAGTGCTTGGGTGGGTGTATACAATGAGCAGTTCTTC
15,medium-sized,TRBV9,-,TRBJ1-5,CASSVGPTSNQPQHF,TGTGCCAGCAGCGTAGGTCCGACTAGCAATCAGCCCCAGCATTTT
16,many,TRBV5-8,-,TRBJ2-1,CASSLEGQESYNEQFF,TGTGCCAGCAGCTTGGAGGGACAAGAGTCCTACAATGAGCAGTTCTTC
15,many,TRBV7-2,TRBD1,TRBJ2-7,CASSFGTGGNYEQYF,TGTGCCAGCAGCTTTGGGACAGGGGGCAACTACGAGCAGTACTTC
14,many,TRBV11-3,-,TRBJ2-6,CASSLYPGANVLTF,TGTGCCAGCAGCTTATATCCTGGGGCCAACGTCCTGACTTTC
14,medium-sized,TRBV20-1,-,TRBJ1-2,CSARGAAQSYGYTF,TGCAGTGCTAGGGGGGCAGCTCAATCCTATGGCTACACCTTC
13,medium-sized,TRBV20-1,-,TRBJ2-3,CSAASSGTDTQYF,TGCAGTGCAGCAAGTTCAGGCACAGATACGCAGTATTTT
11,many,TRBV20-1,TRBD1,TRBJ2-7,CSAGTGDEQYF,TGCAGTGCTGGGACAGGGGACGAGCAGTACTTC
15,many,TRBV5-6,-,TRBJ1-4,CASSDRQFSDEKLFF,TGTGCCAGCAGCGACAGACAGTTTTCAGATGAAAAACTGTTTTTT
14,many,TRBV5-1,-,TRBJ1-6,CASRVQGSDSPLHF,TGCGCCAGCAGGGTCCAGGGGTCGGATTCACCCCTCCACTTT
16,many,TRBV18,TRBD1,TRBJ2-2,CASSPGTRGRTGELFF,TGTGCCAGCTCACCTGGGACAAGGGGGCGCACCGGGGAGCTGTTTTTT
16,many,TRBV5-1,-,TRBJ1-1,CASSLNAGSLYTEAFF,TGCGCCAGCAGCTTGAACGCAGGGAGCCTCTACACTGAAGCTTTCTTT
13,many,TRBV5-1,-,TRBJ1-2,CASRSGAQGGYTF,TGCGCCAGCAGGTCAGGGGCCCAAGGGGGCTACACCTTC